The 28 T cell receptor beta chains in this list originate from one sample, sequenced in a study of chemoradiotherapy in HPV16-positive cancers. Method: immunoSEQ multiplex PCR; TCRdb's copy keeps in-frame clones and lacks some. The profile shows 8,200 or so clones, roughly 84% of them singletons. This material consisted of tumor tissue, taken from a patient who underwent chemoradiotherapy. Receptor source: a human donor with HPV-associated anogenital cancer.

The chain is built from TRBV6-6 and TRBJ2-7, with D maybe TRBD1 (6 bases). Trimming left V 7 bases short and J 7 bases short, with 23 bases between. The CDR3 has 15 residues. CDR1 is MNHNY, CDR2 SVGAGI, per germline (reference sequence). The CDR3 coding sequence is TGTGCCAGCACCCGTTCAGTAGGGGGAGCAGGAGAGCAGTACTTC. Its protein product is CASTRSVGGAGEQYF.

The CDR3 DNA follows: TGTGCCAGCAGCGTAGATCCTAGCGGGGGACCGCAAGAGACCCAGTACTTC. Translated, it gives CASSVDPSGGPQETQYF. V is TRBV9 and J is TRBJ2-5; 10 nucleotides match TRBD2. Germline CDR1 and CDR2: SGDLS and YYNGEE. The CDR3 sequence is 17 residues long. The V and J ends lost 0 bases and 2 bases, in that order; junction bases with no gene match: 7.

The chain links TRBV28 to TRBJ1-5; TRBD1 agrees at 9 bases. The germline V gene encodes CDR1 MDHEN and CDR2 SYDVKM. After removal of 5 bases from V and 1 base from J, the junction contained 6 bases not matched to a gene. The CDR3 contains 16 residues. The CDR3 coding sequence is TGTGCCAGCAGTCCCGGGACAGGGTCCAGCAATCAGCCCCAGCATTTT. Translated, it gives CASSPGTGSSNQPQHF.

The CDR3, as DNA: TGTGCCAGCAGCGTAGGGGGGGAGGGCGTCGGTGACACTGAAGCTTTCTTT. Protein: CASSVGGEGVGDTEAFF. The chain combines TRBV9 with TRBJ1-1, with a weak D call TRBD1 (5 bases). The V end was cut by 0 bases, the J end by 3 bases, with 18 bases between. Germline-derived CDR1 and CDR2 are SGDLS and YYNGEE. This CDR3 has 17 amino acids.

The chain employs TRBV28 and TRBJ1-1, with D tentatively TRBD1 (5 bases). The length of the CDR3 is 13 residues. V lost 2 bases, J lost 11 bases, and 15 bases lay in between. Germline values: CDR1 MDHEN, CDR2 SYDVKM. The CDR3 nucleotides read TGTGCCAGCAGTTTAGGGAGGGGTTGGGACGCTTTCTTT. It yields the protein CASSLGRGWDAFF.

CDR3: CASSDPTGVGNTIYF. The CDR3 DNA sequence: TGTGCCAGCAGCGACCCCACAGGGGTTGGAAACACCATATATTTT. This chain uses TRBV6-1 with TRBJ1-3; 7 nucleotides line up with TRBD1. Germline assignment: CDR1 MNHNS and CDR2 SASEGT. CDR3 size: 15 residues. J was trimmed by 3 bases and V by 6 bases; bases with no gene match: 8.

The chain carries TRBV11-2 and TRBJ1-2; a possible D gene is TRBD1 (5 bases). The germline V gene has CDR1 SGHAT and CDR2 FQNNGV. V gave up 1 base and J gave up 6 bases, with 6 bases separating them. CDR3 length equals 12 residues. In nucleotides, the CDR3 is TGTGCCAGCAGCTTAGGAGGGGATGGCTACACCTTC. Its protein is CASSLGGDGYTF.

The count of this clone is one. V usage is TRBV19 and J usage is TRBJ1-1; possible D gene TRBD1, 6 bases. Germline CDR1 LNHDA, CDR2 SQIVND (reference sequence). V was shortened by 3 bases and J by 1 base, with 12 bases between the two germline ends. The CDR3 loop spans 15 amino acids. CDR3 in DNA: TGTGCCAGTAGTATCCACACGGACAGGAACACTGAAGCTTTCTTT. Protein product: CASSIHTDRNTEAFF. The entire variable domain, with the rest obtained from reference TRBV19 and TRBJ1-1, is as follows: DGGITQSPKYLFRKEGQNVTLSCEQNLNHDAMYWYRQDPGQGLRLIYYSQIVNDFQKGDIAEGYSVSREKKESFPLTVTSAQKNPTAFYLCASSIHTDRNTEAFFGQGTRLTVV.

The chain employs TRBV2 and TRBJ2-7; possible D gene TRBD1, 6 bases. Trimming took off 7 bases at V and 0 bases at J, with 10 bases between the two ends. This CDR3 has 13 residues. Germline assignment: CDR1 SNHLY and CDR2 FYNNEI. In nucleotides, the CDR3 is TGTGCCAGCACCCTGACAGGCTCCTACGAGCAGTACTTC. Translation gives CASTLTGSYEQYF.

The CDR3 loop is CASSWGSGDTEAFF. The CDR3 nucleotides are TGTGCCAGCAGCTGGGGGAGTGGGGACACTGAAGCTTTCTTT. The rearrangement links TRBV5-4 to TRBJ1-1, with a tentative D call TRBD1 (5 bases). CDR3 length equals 14 residues. Trimming took 3 bases from V and 3 from J, leaving 12 bases between them. CDR1 and CDR2 from the germline V gene are SGHNT and YYREEE (reference sequence).

This chain joins TRBV7-2 and TRBJ2-5; D ambiguous. The CDR3 sequence is 11 residues long. The ends were cut back, 5 bases at V and 5 bases at J, with 6 bases in the middle. Germline V gene data show CDR1 as SGHTA and CDR2 as FQGNSA. CDR3 DNA sequence: TGTGCCAGCAGCCCACAGGAGACCCAGTACTTC. Its translation is CASSPQETQYF.

This chain joins TRBV7-2 and TRBJ1-3; maybe TRBD1 (5 bases). Trimming took off 4 bases at V and 4 bases at J, with 11 bases between the two ends. CDR1 is SGHTA and CDR2 is FQGNSA in the germline V gene. The CDR3 is 14 amino acids. Here the CDR3 DNA reads TGTGCCAGCAGCTCCCGGGGCGTCGGAAACACCATATATTTT. Translating gives CASSSRGVGNTIYF.

The J gene is TRBJ2-1, the V gene TRBV30; tentative D call: TRBD2 (6 bases). From germline, CDR1 is GTSNPN and CDR2 SVGIG (reference sequence). The CDR3 sequence is 12 residues long. Trimming removed 2 bases at V and 9 bases at J, with 11 bases between. CDR3 sequence reads: CAWSMTSVEQFF. The DNA of the CDR3 is TGTGCCTGGAGTATGACTAGTGTTGAGCAGTTCTTC.

The CDR3 nucleotides read TGTGCCAGCAGCCCGAAACCGGGGGGGTTCTACAATGAGCAGTTCTTC. This sequence encodes CASSPKPGGFYNEQFF. The rearrangement joins TRBV7-9 to TRBJ2-1; 8 bases agree with TRBD2. V lost 5 bases, J lost 3 bases, and 9 bases stayed unmatched. This CDR3 comprises 16 residues. Germline V gene sequence: CDR1 SEHNR, CDR2 FQNEAQ (reference sequence).

This clone has just one count. The gene calls are TRBV18 and TRBJ1-1; unclear D gene. V was shortened by 6 bases and J by 1 base, with 9 bases between the two germline ends. The germline V gene encodes CDR1 KGHSH and CDR2 LQKENI. The length of the CDR3 is 13 residues. The DNA of the CDR3 is TGTGCCAGCTCGAGGGCTGAGAACACTGAAGCTTTCTTT. This sequence encodes CASSRAENTEAFF.

CDR3 DNA: TGTGCCAGCAGTCCACCCGGGACAGGGGAAGAGACCCAGTACTTC. Translating it yields CASSPPGTGEETQYF. This chain joins TRBV6-6 and TRBJ2-5, with TRBD1 matching over 10 bases. Losses at the gene ends were 5 bases for V and 3 bases for J; bases not matched to a gene: 6. The CDR3 loop spans 15 amino acids. Germline loops: CDR1 MNHNY, CDR2 SVGAGI (reference sequence).

The count of this clone is one. The rearrangement uses TRBV5-1 and TRBJ2-2; either TRBD1 or TRBD2 may supply D (5 bases each). The CDR3 contains 14 residues. The germline V gene has CDR1 SGHRS and CDR2 YFSETQ. The V gene lost 1 base and the J gene lost 5 bases, with 9 bases spanning the gap. The CDR3 region is CASSLTGRTGELFF. The CDR3, as DNA: TGCGCCAGCAGCTTGACGGGACGGACCGGGGAGCTGTTTTTT.

This clone showed up just a few times. The chain joins TRBV7-8 to TRBJ1-5; no firm D call. The CDR3 sequence is 15 residues long. CDR1 SGHVS and CDR2 FQNEAQ come from the germline V gene. Trimming stripped 5 bases from V and 2 bases from J, with 13 bases between. CDR3 loop: CASSPPDFGNQPQHF. CDR3 sequence (DNA): TGTGCCAGCAGCCCCCCAGACTTCGGCAATCAGCCCCAGCATTTT.

The J gene is TRBJ2-1, the V gene TRBV9; 7 bases line up with TRBD1. V dropped 4 bases and J dropped 3; count of bases not matched to a gene: 10. The CDR3 has 16 amino acids. Germline values: CDR1 SGDLS, CDR2 YYNGEE. CDR3 sequence: CASSPLEGGYYNEQFF. In nucleotides, the CDR3 is TGTGCCAGCAGCCCTCTCGAAGGGGGCTACTACAATGAGCAGTTCTTC.

The V gene is TRBV5-1, the J gene TRBJ1-4; possibly TRBD1 for D (6 bases). The CDR3 extends over 15 amino acids. CDR1 and CDR2 from the germline V gene are SGHRS and YFSETQ. V lost 4 bases to trimming and J lost 2 bases, with 12 bases between them. The CDR3 protein is CASSLGGATNEKLFF. The CDR3 DNA reads as TGCGCCAGCAGCCTCGGGGGGGCGACTAATGAAAAACTGTTTTTT. The full variable domain, its missing parts supplied by reference TRBV5-1 and TRBJ1-4, is KAGVTQTPRYLIKTRGQQVTLSCSPISGHRSVSWYQQTPGQGLQFLFEYFSETQRNKGNFPGRFSGRQFSNSRSEMNVSTLELGDSALYLCASSLGGATNEKLFFGSGTQLSVL.

The rearrangement links TRBV5-6 to TRBJ1-3; possible D gene TRBD1, 5 bases. Germline CDR1 is SGHDT and CDR2 is YYEEEE. Trimming took off 4 bases at V and 0 bases at J, with 14 bases between the two ends. The CDR3 is 16 amino acids. The chain's CDR3 is CASSRGTEHSGNTIYF. CDR3 DNA sequence: TGTGCCAGCAGCCGGGGGACGGAGCACTCTGGAAACACCATATATTTT.

To note about this clone: Different DNA sequences within this sample yield the same CDR3. The rearrangement joins TRBV29-1 to TRBJ1-1, with a weak D call TRBD1 (5 bases). V was trimmed by 1 base and J by 1 base, leaving 10 bases between them. This CDR3 is built from 14 residues. Per germline, CDR1 SQVTM and CDR2 ANQGSEA. The CDR3 region has the DNA TGCAGCGTTGAAGTGCGGGGGGGGAACACTGAAGCTTTCTTT. Its protein product is CSVEVRGGNTEAFF.

V gene TRBV9 combines with J gene TRBJ1-1; D perhaps matches TRBD1 (5 bases). The V end was cut by 0 bases, the J end by 5 bases, with 8 bases between. This CDR3 has 13 residues. Germline V gene sequence: CDR1 SGDLS, CDR2 YYNGEE. CDR3 loop: CASSVASGTEAFF. Here the CDR3 DNA reads TGTGCCAGCAGCGTAGCTTCAGGGACTGAAGCTTTCTTT.

This sequence joins TRBV6-6 and TRBJ1-2; D remains unclear. V lost 8 bases to trimming and J lost 8 bases, with 15 bases between them. This CDR3 has 12 amino acids. From germline, CDR1 is MNHNY and CDR2 SVGAGI (reference sequence). CDR3 coding DNA: TGTGCCAGCGACCACCCGGGGAGCGGCTACACCTTC. Translating it yields CASDHPGSGYTF.

This sequence joins TRBV5-5 and TRBJ1-2; perhaps TRBD1 as D (6 bases). The CDR3 totals 14 residues. V gave up 5 bases and J gave up 5 bases, with 16 bases separating them. Germline V gene lookup returns CDR1 SGHKS and CDR2 YYEKEE (reference sequence). CDR3 amino acids: CASSSAAGAYGYTF. CDR3 coding DNA: TGTGCCAGCAGTTCTGCGGCGGGGGCGTATGGCTACACCTTC.

V and J are TRBV5-1 and TRBJ2-1, with 12 bases identical to TRBD2. From germline, CDR1 is SGHRS and CDR2 YFSETQ. V lost 4 bases to trimming and J lost 5 bases; unmatched junction nucleotides: 13. This CDR3 comprises 18 residues. Here the CDR3 DNA reads TGCGCCAGCAGCCCCCTAGCGGGAGGGCCGCCCGCAAACAATGAGCAGTTCTTC. Its protein is CASSPLAGGPPANNEQFF.

CDR3 loop: CASSLDKQFYEQYV. CDR3 in DNA: TGTGCCAGCAGCTTAGATAAACAGTTCTACGAGCAGTACGTC. The chain has TRBV11-2 and TRBJ2-7; no clear D. Germline V gene lookup returns CDR1 SGHAT and CDR2 FQNNGV. V lost 0 bases to trimming and J lost 3 bases, with 9 bases between them. This CDR3 spans 14 amino acids.

V is TRBV6-5 and J is TRBJ1-3; D perhaps matches TRBD1 (6 bases). Trimming removed 6 bases at V and 0 bases at J, with 12 bases between. CDR3 length equals 15 residues. Looked up from germline, CDR1 is MNHEY and CDR2 is SVGAGI. The CDR3 protein is CASRQGLISGNTIYF. The CDR3 region has the DNA TGTGCCAGCAGACAGGGACTGATCTCTGGAAACACCATATATTTT.